This T cell receptor (beta chain) was sequenced during a study of T-cell reconstitution after alpha-beta-depleted transplantation in children. Whole-study results and caveats: Roughly two months post-transplant, alpha-beta T cells reportedly originated from several hundred graft clones that had expanded. One year post-transplant, T-cell counts and diversity were largely derived from T cells produced anew. Surviving recipient T cells and thymic progenitors produced the high day-60 TCRbeta diversity seen in some patients.

Many counts were recorded for this clonotype. What it recognizes is unknown. During its preparation, the TCRbeta library received unique molecular identifiers. TCRdb reanalysed the PCR reads using MiXCR and keeps one entry per CDR3 protein. The table lists approximately 300,000 distinct CDR3 sequences, over 7.5% of them singletons. CDR3 length: 16 amino acids. Germline V CDR1 and CDR2: SEHNR, FQNEAQ (reference sequence). V was clipped by 6 bases and J by 3 bases; unmatched bases: 9. The sample here was peripheral blood, taken 360 days after TCRalphabeta/CD19-depleted stem cell transplant. This clonotype was sampled from a female patient younger than 10 who had a stem cell transplant for Fanconi anemia, so the T cells may come from the graft donor. The V gene is TRBV7-9, the J gene TRBJ1-3, with 9 bases fitting TRBD1. Here the CDR3 DNA reads TGTGCCAGCAGGACGAGTCCGGGACAGGGTGGAAACACCATATATTTT. Translated: CASRTSPGQGGNTIYF.